This record looks at one TCR beta chain sequence and its context. CDR3 length: 15 amino acids. In germline, CDR1 is LGHNA, CDR2 YNFKEQ. Trimming shortened V by 2 bases and J by 2 bases, and 12 bases separated the two germline ends. These data belong to a study of T cells in Graves' hyperthyroidism and ophthalmopathy. Amplification of TCR beta CDR3 regions used RNA as the template. The HTBI set primed first-round TCR CDR3 RT-PCR. TCRdb ran MiXCR on the multiplex PCR reads and lists one entry per CDR3 protein. Of around 530,000 distinct CDR3 sequences in the sample, roughly 17% were seen once. The source is a woman under 30 with Graves' ophthalmopathy. Sequencing was carried out using blood. This chain uses TRBV4-2 with TRBJ1-2; tentatively, D is TRBD1 (6 bases). The CDR3 sequence: CASSQNPGQNYGYTF. CDR3 DNA: TGTGCCAGCAGCCAAAATCCGGGACAAAACTATGGCTACACCTTC.